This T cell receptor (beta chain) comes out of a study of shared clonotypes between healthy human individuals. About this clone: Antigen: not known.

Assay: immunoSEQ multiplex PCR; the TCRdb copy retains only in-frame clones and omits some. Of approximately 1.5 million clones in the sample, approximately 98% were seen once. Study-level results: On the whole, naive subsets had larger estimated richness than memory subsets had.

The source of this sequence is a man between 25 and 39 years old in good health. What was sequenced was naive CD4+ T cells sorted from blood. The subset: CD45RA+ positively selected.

DNA for the CDR3: TGTGCCAGCTCACAAATACTAGCGGGGACCTACGAGCAGTACTTC. Translated: CASSQILAGTYEQYF. The chain joins TRBV18 to TRBJ2-7, with 10 bases lining up with TRBD2. This CDR3 is 15 amino acids long. J gave up 2 bases and V 4 bases, and 5 bases lay outside the gene matches. Germline V gives CDR1 KGHSH, CDR2 LQKENI.